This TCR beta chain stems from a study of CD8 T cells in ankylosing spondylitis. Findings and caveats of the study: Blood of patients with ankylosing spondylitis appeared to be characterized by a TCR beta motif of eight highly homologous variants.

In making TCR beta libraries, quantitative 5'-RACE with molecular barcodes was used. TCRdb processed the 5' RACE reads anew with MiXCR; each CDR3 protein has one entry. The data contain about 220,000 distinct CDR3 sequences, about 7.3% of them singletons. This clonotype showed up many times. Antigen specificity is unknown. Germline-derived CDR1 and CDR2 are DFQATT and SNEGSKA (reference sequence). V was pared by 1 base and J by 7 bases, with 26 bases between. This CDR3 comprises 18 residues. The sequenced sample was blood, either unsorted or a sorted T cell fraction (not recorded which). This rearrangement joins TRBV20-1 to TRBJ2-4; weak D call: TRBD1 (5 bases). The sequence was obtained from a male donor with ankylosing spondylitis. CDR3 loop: CSARGRDRDYLSGNIQYF. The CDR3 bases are TGCAGTGCTAGAGGTAGAGACAGAGATTACCTTTCGGGTAACATTCAGTACTTC.